What follows are 30 T cell receptor beta chains derived from one specimen sequenced in a study of PD-L1 blockade in urothelial cancer. The data were produced by immunoSEQ multiplex PCR, yet TCRdb's version contains in-frame clones alone and is incomplete. This sample has roughly 39,000 clones; roughly 90% occur once, and the top ten carry over 1.5%. The sequencing here drew on PBMCs, taken around atezolizumab (anti-PD-L1) treatment. These receptors were collected from a man in his fifties or sixties with urothelial cancer.

This rearrangement joins TRBV7-6 to TRBJ2-5; 10 nucleotides align to TRBD2. CDR3 size: 16 residues. Germline-derived CDR1 and CDR2 are SGHVS and FNYEAQ. V shed 1 base and J 1 base; nucleotides not matched to a gene: 3. The CDR3 sequence is CASSLGASGGQETQYF. The CDR3 DNA follows: TGTGCCAGCAGCTTAGGGGCTAGCGGGGGCCAAGAGACCCAGTACTTC.

The V call is TRBV5-1, the J call TRBJ2-7; 9 bases match TRBD1. The CDR3 extends over 14 amino acids. V trimming: 3 bases; J trimming: 0 bases; junction bases outside the gene matches: 1. Germline values: CDR1 SGHRS, CDR2 YFSETQ. The CDR3: CASSWTGDSYEQYF. The CDR3 region has the DNA TGCGCCAGCAGCTGGACAGGGGACTCCTACGAGCAGTACTTC.

The chain couples TRBV6-6 to TRBJ2-7; no clear D gene. Trimming left V 7 bases short and J 6 bases short, with 16 bases between. This CDR3 comprises 13 residues. In germline, CDR1 is MNHNY, CDR2 SVGAGI (reference sequence). DNA of the CDR3: TGTGCCAGCACTACCTTATCGGGTGCCGAGCAGTACTTC. It specifies CASTTLSGAEQYF.

The rearrangement joins TRBV30 to TRBJ2-3; no definite D call. V was trimmed by 2 bases and J by 2 bases, leaving 5 bases between them. Germline loops: CDR1 GTSNPN, CDR2 SVGIG (reference sequence). There are 12 residues in the CDR3. In nucleotides, the CDR3 is TGTGCCTGGAGTATCTCCACAGATACGCAGTATTTT. It codes for CAWSISTDTQYF.

J is TRBJ1-1 and V is TRBV5-4; D not certain. With 0 bases removed from V and 1 base from J, the gap between germline ends came to 7 bases. This CDR3 is 14 amino acids long. CDR1 SGHNT and CDR2 YYREEE come from the germline V gene (reference sequence). The CDR3 DNA reads as TGTGCCAGCAGCTTGGGGGCAGGGAACACTGAAGCTTTCTTT. Encoded protein: CASSLGAGNTEAFF.

This clone was observed once. V is TRBV7-7 and J is TRBJ2-1, with 10 positions matching TRBD2. This CDR3 is 14 amino acids long. V was clipped by 4 bases and J by 5 bases; unmatched bases: 2. From germline, CDR1 is SSHAT and CDR2 FNYEAQ (reference sequence). CDR3 DNA sequence: TGTGCCAGCAGCTCTAGCGGGGGCCACAATGAGCAGTTCTTC. This gives the protein CASSSSGGHNEQFF.

The CDR3 nucleotides are TGTGCCAGCAGCTCTAGCGGGAGGGCCACCGGGGAGCTGTTTTTT. As protein: CASSSSGRATGELFF. The chain recombines TRBV5-6 with TRBJ2-2; 12 bases are shared with TRBD2. V gave up 3 bases and J gave up 4 bases; unmatched junction bases: 1. The CDR3 sequence is 15 residues long. CDR1 and CDR2 from the germline V gene are SGHDT and YYEEEE. Filled out from reference TRBV5-6 and TRBJ2-2, the complete variable domain reads DAGVTQSPTHLIKTRGQQVTLRCSPKSGHDTVSWYQQALGQGPQFIFQYYEEEERQRGNFPDRFSGHQFPNYSSELNVNALLLGDSALYLCASSSSGRATGELFFGEGSRLTVL.

The chain links TRBV28 to TRBJ2-3; 10 bases are a match to TRBD2. V shed 6 bases and J 5 bases; nucleotides not matched to a gene: 11. The CDR3 covers 16 residues. The germline CDR1 and CDR2 sequences are MDHEN and SYDVKM. CDR3 sequence: CASRGGLASPLDTQYF. CDR3 sequence (DNA): TGTGCCAGCAGGGGGGGACTAGCGAGTCCCTTAGATACGCAGTATTTT.

This clone has a single count. The chain joins TRBV18 to TRBJ2-5, with 12 bases matching TRBD2. Germline CDR1 and CDR2: KGHSH and LQKENI. Losses at the gene ends were 1 base for V and 4 bases for J; bases not matched to a gene: 4. The CDR3 has 16 residues. CDR3 DNA sequence: TGTGCCAGCTCACCACAGCTAGCGGGAGGGGGAGAGACCCAGTACTTC. The encoded protein is CASSPQLAGGGETQYF.

The CDR3 coding sequence is TGTGCCAGCAGCTTAAGGCTAGCGGGGGGCGATGAGCAGTTCTTC. The encoded protein is CASSLRLAGGDEQFF. V is TRBV7-6 and J is TRBJ2-1; 11 nucleotides agree with TRBD2. With V trimmed by 2 bases and J by 8 bases, 5 bases remained unmatched. The CDR3 covers 15 residues. Germline assignment: CDR1 SGHVS and CDR2 FNYEAQ.

The chain employs TRBV9 and TRBJ1-4; D may be TRBD1 (5 bases). CDR3 length: 15 residues. Germline V gives CDR1 SGDLS, CDR2 YYNGEE. Trimming removed 5 bases at V and 0 bases at J, with 11 bases between. This CDR3 is CASSPTVATNEKLFF. Here the CDR3 DNA reads TGTGCCAGCAGTCCGACAGTTGCAACTAATGAAAAACTGTTTTTT.

The V gene is TRBV9, the J gene TRBJ2-2; weak D call: TRBD2 (6 bases). The length of the CDR3 is 17 residues. Between the trimmed V and J ends, which lost 0 bases and 7 bases, there was a span of 19 bases. The germline V gene has CDR1 SGDLS and CDR2 YYNGEE. As DNA, the CDR3 is TGTGCCAGCAGCGTAGCTTACTCGGCCCCCGGGGGCGGGGAGCTGTTTTTT. This encodes CASSVAYSAPGGGELFF.

This chain uses TRBV5-1 with TRBJ2-2; possibly TRBD1 for D (6 bases). V lost 0 bases to trimming and J lost 4 bases, with 13 bases between them. CDR1 is SGHRS and CDR2 is YFSETQ in the germline V gene. This CDR3 region has 16 residues. The CDR3: CASSLGAGAVTGELFF. CDR3 nucleotides: TGCGCCAGCAGCTTGGGGGCAGGGGCGGTCACCGGGGAGCTGTTTTTT.

This sequence joins TRBV5-1 and TRBJ2-3; TRBD2 aligns across 8 bases. Trimming removed 2 bases from V and 4 bases from J; junction bases left unmatched: 3. Germline lookup yields CDR1 SGHRS and CDR2 YFSETQ. The CDR3 contains 14 residues. The CDR3 sequence: CASSFERGSDTQYF. CDR3 bases: TGCGCCAGCAGCTTTGAGCGGGGGTCAGATACGCAGTATTTT.

This clone was observed once. The chain links TRBV5-6 to TRBJ2-7; maybe TRBD2 (5 bases). V was pared by 4 bases and J by 1 base, with 18 bases between. This CDR3 has 16 residues. Germline-derived CDR1 and CDR2 are SGHDT and YYEEEE. The chain's CDR3 is CASSTGVRRLSYEQYF. The DNA of the CDR3 is TGTGCCAGCAGCACCGGGGTCCGGCGACTATCCTACGAGCAGTACTTC.

This chain joins TRBV13 and TRBJ1-1; tentative D call: TRBD1 (5 bases). CDR1 is PRHDT and CDR2 is FYEKMQ in the germline V gene (reference sequence). This CDR3 is built from 17 residues. V gave up 4 bases and J gave up 4 bases, with 22 bases separating them. CDR3: CASSSSTAGIVLTEAFF. In nucleotides, the CDR3 is TGTGCCAGCAGCTCGTCGACGGCAGGGATTGTACTCACTGAAGCTTTCTTT.

This clone has a single count. CDR3 coding DNA: TGTGCCAGAAGCTTGAGCGGGAGGCTCGACGAGCAGTACTTC. Its protein is CARSLSGRLDEQYF. The chain uses TRBV5-3 and TRBJ2-7; 9 bases map to TRBD2. TRBV5-3 is known as an ORF, though its function is uncertain. The CDR3 loop spans 14 amino acids. V lost 1 base, J lost 5 bases, and 4 bases stayed unmatched.

This chain connects TRBV21-1 to TRBJ2-5; the table gives TRBD1 as D, unverified against the DNA. TRBV21-1 is a listed pseudogene. CDR3 length: 15 residues. The CDR3 loop is CASSRGRGLRETQYF. DNA of the CDR3: TGTGCCAGCAGTAGAGGCAGGGGGCTGCGGGAGACCCAGTACTTC.

The genes are TRBV28 and TRBJ1-6; D possibly corresponds to TRBD1 (6 bases). Germline CDR1 reads MDHEN; CDR2 reads SYDVKM. V shed 5 bases and J shed 6 bases, with 11 bases lying between them. CDR3 size: 14 residues. CDR3 coding DNA: TGTGCCAGCAGTAACAGGGAAACTAATTCACCCCTCCACTTT. Protein: CASSNRETNSPLHF.

V and J are TRBV27 and TRBJ2-7; no firm D call. The germline gives CDR1 MNHEY, CDR2 SMNVEV (reference sequence). The CDR3 runs 10 residues. Trimming removed 8 bases at V and 3 bases at J, with 5 bases between. The CDR3 protein is CASHFYEQYF. CDR3 nucleotides: TGTGCCAGCCACTTCTACGAGCAGTACTTC.

The V gene is TRBV6-6, the J gene TRBJ2-7, with a tentative D call TRBD1 (7 bases). CDR3 size: 16 residues. Trimming removed 2 bases at V and 4 bases at J, with 18 bases between. Germline lookup yields CDR1 MNHNY and CDR2 SVGAGI (reference sequence). In DNA, the CDR3 is TGTGCCAGCAGTTACGCGGAGGGGCAGGGGGATTACGAGCAGTACTTC. Protein sequence: CASSYAEGQGDYEQYF.

The chain couples TRBV10-2 to TRBJ2-7; 7 bases agree with TRBD1. Germline trimming cut 7 bases from V and 4 bases from J; bases unmatched to any gene: 10. The CDR3 is 14 residues long. Germline V gives CDR1 WSHSY, CDR2 SAAADI. For the CDR3, the DNA is TGCGCCAGCACGTCGGCAGGGGGTCAATACGAGCAGTACTTC. Translating it yields CASTSAGGQYEQYF.

J is TRBJ1-1 and V is TRBV27; the match to TRBD1 covers 7 bases. V was pared by 6 bases and J by 1 base, with 5 bases of the junction left unmatched. This CDR3 has 14 amino acids. Per the germline V gene, CDR1 is MNHEY and CDR2 is SMNVEV (reference sequence). The CDR3 DNA reads as TGTGCCAGCAGGCCCTGGACAGGGAACACTGAAGCTTTCTTT. This sequence encodes CASRPWTGNTEAFF.

This clone is a singleton in its sample. The chain employs TRBV7-2 and TRBJ2-7; perhaps TRBD1 as D (6 bases). Germline assignment: CDR1 SGHTA and CDR2 FQGNSA. V was trimmed by 5 bases and J by 8 bases, leaving 22 bases between them. The CDR3 is 15 amino acids. The CDR3 loop reads CASSTPTGTPTKQYF. The CDR3 DNA reads TGTGCCAGCAGCACCCCTACAGGGACCCCTACGAAGCAGTACTTC. The entire variable domain, with the rest obtained from reference TRBV7-2 and TRBJ2-7, is as follows: GAGVSQSPSNKVTEKGKDVELRCDPISGHTALYWYRQSLGQGLEFLIYFQGNSAPDKSGLPSDRFSAERTGGSVSTLTIQRTQQEDSAVYLCASSTPTGTPTKQYFGPGTRLTVT.

V and J are TRBV18 and TRBJ2-7, with 8 nucleotides matching TRBD1. The germline gives CDR1 KGHSH, CDR2 LQKENI. The CDR3 sequence is 14 residues long. The V and J ends lost 5 bases and 4 bases, in that order; junction bases with no gene match: 7. In DNA, the CDR3 is TGTGCCAGCTCAAACTTGCAGGGGGCTTACGAGCAGTACTTC. Residues: CASSNLQGAYEQYF.

The chain has TRBV11-3 and TRBJ2-3; D is ambiguous. Germline CDR1 and CDR2: SGHNT and YENEEA. The CDR3 has 14 amino acids. V lost 1 base and J lost 0, with 5 bases in between. The CDR3 bases are TGTGCCAGCAGCTTAGGCAGTAGCACAGATACGCAGTATTTT. Its protein product is CASSLGSSTDTQYF.

Comment on this clone: The junction and the germline gene differ at one end; a read error may be behind it. V usage is TRBV7-7 and J usage is TRBJ2-2; 9 bases map to TRBD1. CDR1 is SSHAT, CDR2 FNYEAQ, per germline (reference sequence). The length of the CDR3 is 15 residues. The chain's CDR3 is CASSRQGANTGELFF. The CDR3 DNA follows: TGTGCTAGCAGCCGACAGGGGGCGAACACCGGGGAGCTGTTTTTT.

This rearrangement joins TRBV25-1 to TRBJ2-1; 7 nucleotides agree with TRBD2. With 5 bases clipped from V and 9 bases from J, the junction kept 13 bases outside the gene matches. The germline V gene encodes CDR1 MGHDK and CDR2 SYGVNS. The CDR3 extends over 15 amino acids. CDR3 nucleotide sequence: TGTGCCAGCAGTAGCGTGGGAGGGCCAAGTCGTGAGCAGTTCTTC. It translates to CASSSVGGPSREQFF.

V and J are TRBV30 and TRBJ1-1; 7 nucleotides match TRBD1. The V gene end was trimmed by 0 bases and the J gene end by 4 bases; junction bases not matched to a gene: 8. CDR3 length equals 15 residues. Germline V gives CDR1 GTSNPN, CDR2 SVGIG (reference sequence). CDR3 sequence: CAWSVLAGGATEAFF. CDR3 sequence (DNA): TGTGCCTGGAGTGTACTGGCAGGGGGAGCCACTGAAGCTTTCTTT.

This clone was recorded only once. The V gene is TRBV29-1, the J gene TRBJ2-2; 8 bases align to TRBD1. The V gene end was trimmed by 6 bases and the J gene end by 1 base; junction bases not matched to a gene: 1. Germline CDR1 SQVTM, CDR2 ANQGSEA. This CDR3 spans 13 amino acids. The CDR3 is CSVGTGNTGELFF. The CDR3 DNA sequence: TGCAGCGTCGGGACAGGGAACACCGGGGAGCTGTTTTTT.